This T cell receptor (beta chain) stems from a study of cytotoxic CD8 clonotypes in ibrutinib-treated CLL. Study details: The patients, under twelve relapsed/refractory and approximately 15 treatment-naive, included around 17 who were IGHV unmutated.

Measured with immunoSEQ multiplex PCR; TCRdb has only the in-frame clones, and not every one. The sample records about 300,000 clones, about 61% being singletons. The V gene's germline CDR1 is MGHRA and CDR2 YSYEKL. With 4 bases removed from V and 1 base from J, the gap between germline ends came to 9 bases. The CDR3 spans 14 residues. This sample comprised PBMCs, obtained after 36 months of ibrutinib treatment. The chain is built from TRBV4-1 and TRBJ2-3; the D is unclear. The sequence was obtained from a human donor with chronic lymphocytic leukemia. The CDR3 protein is CASSPEYGTDTQYF. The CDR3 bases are TGCGCCAGCAGCCCCGAGTACGGCACAGATACGCAGTATTTT.